This T cell receptor (beta chain) is from a study of OX40 agonist ivuxolimab in advanced cancers. For the wider study: Ivuxolimab was a fully human IgG2 agonistic monoclonal antibody targeting the costimulatory receptor OX40 (CD134). Intravenous ivuxolimab was administered to patients every 2 weeks at six dose levels: 0.01, 0.1, 0.3, 1.5, 3 and 10 mg/kg. Among the approximately 54 dose-escalation patients, some 20 had hepatocellular carcinoma, around 15 melanoma, 9 renal cell carcinoma and 9 head and neck cancer. A male proportion of roughly 80% and a mean age of 60 years, ranging from about 20 to 79, were recorded for the dose-escalation cohort. Patients were allowed to have had prior anti-PD-1, anti-PD-L1 or anti-CTLA-4 therapy, and approximately 37% of the dose-escalation patients had been treated with checkpoint inhibitors. Partial responses occurred in three dose-escalation patients: two with cutaneous melanoma and one with hepatocellular carcinoma. Peripheral TCRbeta sequencing was intended to test whether TCR sequence diversity was altered and clonal T-cell expansion was caused by ivuxolimab. The monotherapy dose-escalation portion (N of about 50 patients) of the phase I ivuxolimab trial is reported in the paper. Paper-wide results and their limitations: Which antigens the clonally expanded peripheral T cells were specific for was not determined. At doses of 0.1 to 3.0 mg/kg, clonal expansion of both CD4+ and CD8+ blood T cells was observed from baseline to week 6. Low levels of normalized T-cell clonal expansion were also seen in some nonresponding patients. After ivuxolimab, CD8+ T cells had more expanded clones than CD4+ T cells on average. In partial responders in the 0.1-3.0 mg/kg groups, normalized peripheral clonal expansion was found to be among the lowest, especially among CD8+ T cells.

Patients with a history of autoimmune disease or receiving systemic immunosuppression were excluded from the trial. In every dose cohort, peripheral blood was drawn for TCR sequencing at baseline, cycle 4 day 1, and cycle 7 day 1. Samples came from an open-label, multicenter, first-in-human phase I dose-escalation trial of ivuxolimab. Adults with locally advanced or metastatic head and neck squamous cell, hepatocellular, melanoma or renal cell carcinoma were enrolled in the trial. Before TCR sequencing, CD4+ T cells and CD8+ T cells were sorted from peripheral blood as separate populations. For sequencing of the TCRbeta CDR3 region, genomic DNA was extracted from the sorted cells. The immunoSEQ Assay was used for sequencing of TCRbeta CDR3 regions. What TCRdb holds here is the immuneACCESS table cut down to in-frame rearrangements. Part of the clones is not present; checked against another copy, under half of the missing clones reflect an unresolved V gene, and the others are unexplained. Within this sample are tens of thousands of clones, with over 70% of them counted one time only. The ten most abundant clones make up just over 35% of the sample.

A word on this clone: This clone's antigen is unknown. Per-base qualities were not stored, and no clone one base away is much larger.

As encoded in the germline V gene, CDR1 is MNHEY while CDR2 is SVGAGI. V is pared back by 0 bases and J by 3 bases, with 6 bases lying between the germline termini. The CDR3 runs 13 residues from the cysteine to the phenylalanine. Of the read, only the CDR3 DNA is kept; its 39 bases are in frame from base 1. This chain joins TRBV6-5 to TRBJ2-7, with no D gene named confidently. Material: CD4+ or CD8+ T cells sorted from blood, obtained in a trial of the OX40 agonist ivuxolimab. This TCR derives from an adult with an advanced solid tumor such as melanoma, head and neck, liver or kidney cancer. DNA sequence: TGTGCCAGCAGTTACTCCCTGGGCTACGAGCAGTACTTC. The encoded protein is CASSYSLGYEQYF.